A selection of T cell receptor beta chains follows, all from one sample in a study of CD4+ T cells in melanoma. Clones were read by immunoSEQ multiplex PCR, and TCRdb kept only the in-frame ones, dropping some. This table holds about 140,000 clones, over 90% found once. Every receptor here comes from a human donor with melanoma. Both conserved end residues are part of each CDR3. D genes are given only for firm matches. Expanded clones get a size class; other rows say once, few or many, or leave the size out.

>.|.|TRBJ2-1|TRBV7-3
TGTGCCAGCAGCTTAGGCAGGGCCGGGTACAATGAGCAGTTCTTC
CASSLGRAGYNEQFF
>.|.|TRBJ1-1|TRBV5-1
TGCGCCAGCTCGGCTGGGGTTCGGGGTGAAGCTTTCTTT
CASSAGVRGEAFF
>.|.|TRBJ2-1|TRBV7-2
TGTGCCAGCAGCTTCGCCCGGGGGCTGGGAAATGAGCAGTTCTTC
CASSFARGLGNEQFF
>.|.|TRBJ1-3|TRBV7-9
TGTGCCAGCAGCCCCTCAAGAGTCTCTGGAAACACCATATATTTT
CASSPSRVSGNTIYF
>.|TRBD1|TRBJ1-4|TRBV2
TGTGCCAGCGCGAGGCAGGGGGCTCCTAATGAAAAACTGTTTTTT
CASARQGAPNEKLFF
>.|.|TRBJ1-2|TRBV11-2
TGTGCCAGCAGCCCGGCTCCCGGGACGGCGCCCTATGGCTACACCTTC
CASSPAPGTAPYGYTF
>.|.|TRBJ2-1|TRBV7-9
TGTGCCAGCAGCGAGATTGGCTACAATGAGCAGTTCTTC
CASSEIGYNEQFF
>.|TRBD2|TRBJ2-1|TRBV2
TGTGCCAGCAGTGGGATAGCGGGGGGGGCTATTGAGCAGTTCTTC
CASSGIAGGAIEQFF
>few|.|TRBJ1-2|TRBV2
TGTGCCAGCAGCCTCCGGGACGTCTATGGCTACACCTTC
CASSLRDVYGYTF
>.|.|TRBJ1-4|TRBV27
TGTGCCAGCAGTTTACTGGGTACCGGGGAAAAACTGTTTTTT
CASSLLGTGEKLFF
>.|.|TRBJ2-1|TRBV11-3
TGTGCCAGCAGCTTGGGGGCTAGGACCTACAATGAGCAGTTCTTC
CASSLGARTYNEQFF
>.|.|TRBJ1-2|TRBV29-1
TGCAGCGTATACGCTTCAGGGAAAGACTATGGCTACACCTTC
CSVYASGKDYGYTF
>.|.|TRBJ2-3|TRBV20-1
TGCAGTTCAGGACGTACAGATACGCAGTATTTT
CSSGRTDTQYF
>.|.|TRBJ2-1|TRBV12-5
TGTGCTAGTGGTTTGGCCCCGTCTAGCGATTCCTACAATGAGCAGTTCTTC
CASGLAPSSDSYNEQFF
>.|TRBD1|TRBJ1-2|TRBV7-6
TGTGCCAGCAGCTTAGGGACAGGGGGTATCTATGGCTACACCTTC
CASSLGTGGIYGYTF
>.|.|TRBJ1-2|TRBV10-3
TGTGCCATCAGTGAGACAGGCTACAACTATGGCTACACCTTC
CAISETGYNYGYTF
>once|.|TRBJ2-5|TRBV30
TGTGCCTGGAGTGTACACGGGGGGACCCAGTACTTC
CAWSVHGGTQYF
>.|.|TRBJ2-5|TRBV5-6
TGTGCCAGCAGGCTACTATCAGGTCACCAAGAGACCCAGTACTTC
CASRLLSGHQETQYF
>.|.|TRBJ1-3|TRBV15
TGTGCCACCAGCAGAGGACGGAACTCTGGAAACACCATATATTTT
CATSRGRNSGNTIYF
>.|TRBD2|TRBJ2-5|TRBV2
TGTGCCAGTCTGCGGGGGGGCCAAGAGACCCAGTACTTC
CASLRGGQETQYF
>.|.|TRBJ1-1|TRBV5-1
TGCGCCAGCAGCTGGGGAGGACAGAAGAACACTGAAGCTTTCTTT
CASSWGGQKNTEAFF
>few|TRBD1|TRBJ2-2|TRBV4-1
TGCGCCAGCAGCTGGGGACAGGGAAGGTTTGGAGGGGAGCTGTTTTTT
CASSWGQGRFGGELFF
>few|.|TRBJ2-1|TRBV4-1
TGCGCCAGCAGCCATGCGGGACTCCGATACAATGAGCAGTTCTTC
CASSHAGLRYNEQFF
>few|TRBD1|TRBJ1-1|TRBV7-8
TGTGCCAGCAGCTTCGGGACAGGGACGAACACTGAAGCTTTCTTT
CASSFGTGTNTEAFF
>.|.|TRBJ2-1|TRBV7-2
TGTGCCAGCAGCTCCGGAGGAACCCATGAGCAGTTCTTC
CASSSGGTHEQFF
>few|TRBD2|TRBJ2-5|TRBV9
TGTGCCAGCAGCGTACAAAGCGGGGGGGCAGGGGAGACCCAGTACTTC
CASSVQSGGAGETQYF